The sequence of this T cell receptor (beta chain) was determined in a study of shared clonotypes between healthy human individuals. CDR3 length: 13 residues. Germline V gives CDR1 SGHTA, CDR2 FQGNSA. Generated by immunoSEQ multiplex PCR, the TCRdb table keeps only in-frame clones and is missing some. There are some 550,000 clones in the sample; almost 97% occur only once, and 0.057% lies in the top ten. Sequencing input: naive CD4+ T cells sorted from blood. Subset described: CD45RA+ positively selected. The sequence derives from a woman aged 25 to 39 in good health. The chain joins TRBV7-2 to TRBJ2-5; D tentatively fits TRBD1 or TRBD2 (5 bases each). Judging by the DNA end, TRBJ2-7 fits better; the J call may be wrong. The CDR3 loop is CASSPGLPYEQYF. In nucleotides, the CDR3 is TGTGCCAGCAGCCCGGGGCTACCCTACGAGCAGTACTTC.